The clone carrying this TCR beta chain was found a few times. The source of the sample is a study of blood T cell repertoires in COVID-19. Study-wide context: The United States, Italy and Spain provided the acute and convalescent COVID-19 samples.

In the source study's methods: Reference gene primer amplification gave nucleated cell count estimates. Method: immunoSEQ multiplex PCR; TCRdb's copy keeps in-frame clones and lacks some. V, J and clone size were drawn from that table, and D and trimming were deduced from the DNA. The profile shows fewer than 130,000 clones, more than 65% of them singletons. Germline V lookup: CDR1 WNHNN, CDR2 SYGVQD (reference sequence). V lost 2 bases and J lost 6, with 14 bases in between. This CDR3 has 14 amino acids. The V call is TRBV10-1, the J call TRBJ2-7; D unclear. The TCR comes from a woman of 80 years or more with acute or convalescent COVID-19. Sequencing was done on a sample of peripheral blood. CDR3 protein: CASSERSSRSEQYF. The CDR3 region has the DNA TGCGCCAGCAGTGAGAGGAGTAGCCGGAGCGAGCAGTACTTC.